Listed below are T cell receptor beta chains from one sample, sequenced in a study of CD8 T cells in ankylosing spondylitis. Using its own MiXCR run on the 5' RACE reads, TCRdb lists one record per CDR3 protein. The sample consists of about 220,000 distinct CDR3 sequences, roughly 25% of them appearing once. The source material was blood, either unsorted or a sorted T cell fraction (not recorded which). These receptors all stem from a male donor with ankylosing spondylitis or in good health (not recorded which). The CDR3 runs from the conserved cysteine through the conserved F or W. D genes are given only for firm matches. Not every row has a clone size; where given, it reads once, few, many or a size class.

j_gene,v_gene,d_gene,len,abundance,CDR3nt,CDR3aa
TRBJ2-7,TRBV28,-,10,many,TGTGCCAGCAGTTTGAATAAGCAGTACTTC,CASSLNKQYF
TRBJ2-1,TRBV5-1,TRBD1,13,-,TGCGCCAGCAGCAGGACAGGGAACAATGAGCAGTTCTTC,CASSRTGNNEQFF
TRBJ1-1,TRBV5-1,-,12,many,TGCGCCAGCAGCGGGCTGAACACTGAAGCTTTCTTT,CASSGLNTEAFF
TRBJ2-1,TRBV6-5,TRBD2,16,few,TGTGCCAGCAGTTACTCGAGAACTAGCGGGAGTAATGAGCAGTTCTTC,CASSYSRTSGSNEQFF
TRBJ2-2,TRBV29-1,-,15,many,TGCAGCGTTGAGGGGACTGCACCGAACACCGGGGAGCTGTTTTTT,CSVEGTAPNTGELFF
TRBJ2-3,TRBV20-1,TRBD2,15,few,TGCAGTGCTACAAGACTAGCCCTTAGCACAGATACGCAGTATTTT,CSATRLALSTDTQYF
TRBJ2-1,TRBV6-5,-,13,-,TGTGCCAGCAGTTTTCACAGGGATGATGAGCAGTTCTTC,CASSFHRDDEQFF
TRBJ1-5,TRBV2,TRBD1,15,few,TGTGCCAGCAGTGTTAGGACAGGGGGCAATCAGCCCCAGCATTTT,CASSVRTGGNQPQHF
TRBJ2-5,TRBV12-3/TRBV12-4,-,12,many,TGTGCCAGCAGTCCGGGATGGGAGACCCAGTACTTC,CASSPGWETQYF
TRBJ2-1,TRBV20-1,TRBD2,18,many,TGCAGTGCTAGAGATCTGGGGGCTAGCGGGAGGATTTACAATGAGCAGTTCTTC,CSARDLGASGRIYNEQFF
TRBJ2-2,TRBV20-1,TRBD2,14,many,TGCAGTGCTAGGGCTAGCGGGAGTCTCGGGGAGCTGTTTTTT,CSARASGSLGELFF
TRBJ2-7,TRBV6-1,-,14,once,TGTGCCAGCAGTCCTTTAGACAGCCCCTACGAGCAGTACTTC,CASSPLDSPYEQYF
TRBJ1-3,TRBV10-3,-,14,many,TGTGCCATCAGTGAGGTCCTTGTCAGGGACACCATATATTTT,CAISEVLVRDTIYF
TRBJ1-2,TRBV12-3/TRBV12-4,-,15,-,TGTGCCAGCAGTCACACCTCGGGACTGAATTATGGCTACACCTTC,CASSHTSGLNYGYTF
TRBJ1-1,TRBV7-9,-,11,many,TGTGCCAGCAGCTTAGTCGGTGAAGCTTTCTTT,CASSLVGEAFF
TRBJ2-2,TRBV5-1,TRBD2,16,many,TGCGCCAGCAGCTTGGTTGGCGGGAGTAGGGCCGGGGAGCTGTTTTTT,CASSLVGGSRAGELFF
TRBJ1-2,TRBV15,-,15,-,TGTGCCACCAGCAGAGATATTCAGGGAACGTATGGCTACACCTTC,CATSRDIQGTYGYTF
TRBJ1-2,TRBV6-5,-,15,-,TGTGCCAGCAGTTACTCCCCAGGCGTCGACTATGGCTACACCTTC,CASSYSPGVDYGYTF
TRBJ1-2,TRBV20-1,TRBD1,14,many,TGCAGTGCTAGTGGGACAGGTGGAATCTATGGCTACACCTTC,CSASGTGGIYGYTF
TRBJ1-1,TRBV29-1,-,12,many,TGCAGCGTCCAGGGTGTAAGCACTGAAGCTTTCTTT,CSVQGVSTEAFF
TRBJ1-1,TRBV20-1,-,12,once,TGCAGTGCTAGAGATATAATAGGGCCCGCTTTCTTT,CSARDIIGPAFF
TRBJ1-2,TRBV29-1,TRBD1,14,few,TGCAGCGTGGACCTGACAGGGCAATTCTATGGCTACACCTTC,CSVDLTGQFYGYTF
TRBJ1-2,TRBV4-3,-,15,many,TGCGCCAGCAGCCAAGACAAAAATTGGGATTATGGCTACACCTTC,CASSQDKNWDYGYTF
TRBJ2-3,TRBV7-3,-,13,-,TGTGCCAGCCGGTCTAGCCCCACAGATACGCAGTATTTT,CASRSSPTDTQYF
TRBJ2-3,TRBV3-1,TRBD2,16,many,TGTGCCAGCAGCCGCCGGGGACTAGCGGGAGCCGATACGCAGTATTTT,CASSRRGLAGADTQYF
TRBJ1-1,TRBV5-6,-,16,-,TGTGCCAGCAGCTTGTTTGAGGACAGACAGTACACTGAAGCTTTCTTT,CASSLFEDRQYTEAFF
TRBJ2-5,TRBV12-3/TRBV12-4,TRBD1,15,many,TGTGCCAGCAGTTCTAGGGACAGACCACAAGAGACCCAGTACTTC,CASSSRDRPQETQYF
TRBJ2-7,TRBV5-6,-,13,many,TGTGCCAGCAGCTTTTCTAACGCCTACGAGCAGTACTTC,CASSFSNAYEQYF
TRBJ2-3,TRBV20-1,-,13,-,TGTCTAGCGGGACAGGGGAGCACAGATACGCAGTATTTT,CLAGQGSTDTQYF
TRBJ2-5,TRBV9,-,13,few,TGTGCCAGCAGCTCAGGGTCCCAAGAGACCCAGTACTTC,CASSSGSQETQYF
TRBJ1-1,TRBV7-2,-,13,-,TGTGCCAGCAGCACTAGACAGGTCGCTGAAGCTTTCTTT,CASSTRQVAEAFF
TRBJ2-5,TRBV12-3/TRBV12-4,-,16,few,TGTGCCAGCAGCCCTCGGTACAGCGGCACGGTAGAGACCCAGTACTTC,CASSPRYSGTVETQYF
TRBJ1-5,TRBV3-1,-,15,few,TGTGCCAGCAGCCAAGGGGCCGCTACCAATCAGCCCCAGCATTTT,CASSQGAATNQPQHF
TRBJ2-1,TRBV5-1,-,14,few,TGCGCCAGCAGCTTGGCGGGGCCTTACAATGAGCAGTTCTTC,CASSLAGPYNEQFF
TRBJ1-4,TRBV5-1,-,15,many,TGCGCCAGCAGCTTGGGGCGGGGAGGTAATGAAAAACTGTTTTTT,CASSLGRGGNEKLFF
TRBJ1-3,TRBV18,-,16,once,TGTGCCAGCTCACCCAACGAAGGACAAAACGGAAACACCATATATTTT,CASSPNEGQNGNTIYF
TRBJ2-3,TRBV7-2,-,14,many,TGTGCCAGCAGCCCCGGACCCCCTCCAGATACGCAGTATTTT,CASSPGPPPDTQYF
TRBJ2-5,TRBV11-1,TRBD1,15,many,TGTGCCAGCAGCCTCTACGGGACAGGGGGCGGGACCCAGTACTTC,CASSLYGTGGGTQYF
TRBJ2-1,TRBV7-2,-,13,many,TGTGCCAGCAGCCCGACTAGGTACAATGAGCAGTTCTTC,CASSPTRYNEQFF
TRBJ2-1,TRBV7-8,TRBD2,16,many,TGTGCCAGCGCTCCTAGCGGAGGGAGCTCCTACAATGAGCAGTTCTTC,CASAPSGGSSYNEQFF
TRBJ2-7,TRBV3-1,TRBD2,18,-,TGTGCCAGCAGTCCCGGACTAGCGGGAGGCCGGATCTCCTACGAGCAGTACTTC,CASSPGLAGGRISYEQYF
TRBJ1-2,TRBV3-1,-,16,many,TGTGCCAGCAGCCAAGAGTGGGGGCAGGGGAACTATGGCTACACCTTC,CASSQEWGQGNYGYTF
TRBJ2-5,TRBV6-1,TRBD1,13,-,TGTGCCAGCGTCAGGGGGCCAGGGGAGACCCAGTACTTC,CASVRGPGETQYF
TRBJ1-2,TRBV9,-,15,-,TGTGCCAGCAGCGTAGCTACAATGGATTGGGGTGGCTACACCTTC,CASSVATMDWGGYTF
TRBJ2-3,TRBV20-1,TRBD2,13,many,TGCAGTGCTAGTCGGGACTACCCAGATACGCAGTATTTT,CSASRDYPDTQYF
TRBJ1-1,TRBV20-1,-,14,many,TGCAGTGCTAGAGGCCCCGGAGGGAGCACTGAAGCTTTCTTT,CSARGPGGSTEAFF
TRBJ2-2,TRBV5-1,-,17,few,TGCGCCAGCAGCTTGCAAGGGTTGACTGAGAACACCGGGGAGCTGTTTTTT,CASSLQGLTENTGELFF
TRBJ2-3,TRBV7-6,-,13,-,TGTGCCAGCAGCTTGACTGAAGGTGGTACGCAGTATTTT,CASSLTEGGTQYF
TRBJ2-1,TRBV5-1,-,14,many,TGCGCCAGCAGCTCTCGGACAGAGTCTAATGAGCAGTTCTTC,CASSSRTESNEQFF
TRBJ2-3,TRBV20-1,TRBD1,15,many,TGCAGTGCTCGGTCAGGGGGCCAGGGCCCAGATACGCAGTATTTT,CSARSGGQGPDTQYF
TRBJ1-1,TRBV6-1,-,13,-,TGTGCCAGCAGCCCGAGGTGGGGCACTGAAGCTTTCTTT,CASSPRWGTEAFF
TRBJ2-3,TRBV20-1,-,13,many,TGCAGTGCCAGGTTTACGGGCACAGATACGCAGTATTTT,CSARFTGTDTQYF
TRBJ1-2,TRBV6-5,-,15,many,TGTGCCAGCAGTTACCAGACAGCGACTTTTGGTGGCTACACCTTC,CASSYQTATFGGYTF
TRBJ2-2,TRBV12-3/TRBV12-4,TRBD2,15,many,TGTGCCAGCAGTTTTGTCAGCGGGAGGACCGGGGAGCTGTTTTTT,CASSFVSGRTGELFF
TRBJ2-7,TRBV6-1,TRBD2,18,once,TGTGCCAGCAGGAAAGAAATGCCCGGGACTAGCGTCTCCTACGAGCAGTACTTC,CASRKEMPGTSVSYEQYF